This TCR beta chain was recovered during a study of tumor-infiltrating lymphocytes in primary liver carcinoma. TCR beta cDNA was made from 450 to 600 ng total RNA with a constant-region primer. Sequencing libraries for TCR beta derived from three nested multiplex PCR rounds that used slightly modified ARM-PCR. The study ran its first two PCR rounds for nine to ten cycles each, using TRBV1-TRBV30 forward primers and a C-beta reverse primer. TCRdb re-analysed the multiplex PCR reads in MiXCR, keeping a single row per CDR3 protein. The profile shows approximately 340,000 distinct CDR3 sequences, about 61% of them singletons. Germline DNA was extracted alongside blood RNA, which was obtained from unsorted whole blood. The study enrolled treatment-naive patients with chronic HBV infection. Study-level points and caveats: Tumor samples exhibited a significantly greater top-250-clone fraction than blood samples (p = 0.039).

This clonotype has at least ten counts. What it binds is not known. Trimming stripped 8 bases from V and 6 bases from J, with 7 bases between. CDR3 length: 11 residues. This sequence was found in a man aged 35 to 55 with primary liver carcinoma and hepatitis B virus infection. The chain carries TRBV12-3 or TRBV12-4 and TRBJ2-2, with D tentatively TRBD2 (5 bases). Material for sequencing was peripheral blood. The DNA of the CDR3 is TGTGCCAGCGGGAGCTCCGGGGAGCTGTTTTTT. Its protein is CASGSSGELFF.